This T cell receptor (beta chain) was sequenced during a study of OX40 agonist ivuxolimab in advanced cancers. The wider study: Patients enrolled in dose escalation were diagnosed with hepatocellular carcinoma, melanoma, renal cell or head and neck cancer. Age averaged about 60 years (range roughly 23 to 79), and around 78% were male. Study results and caveats: Mean expanded clone counts were higher in CD8+ than CD4+ T cells.

The repertoire was sequenced with immunoSEQ multiplex PCR; TCRdb's copy has only in-frame clones and lacks some. Here the sample spans approximately 92,000 clones, around 94% being singletons. A remark on this clone: The antigen is not known.

Germline CDR1 GTSNPN, CDR2 SVGIG (reference sequence). V gave up 2 bases and J gave up 4 bases; unmatched junction bases: 28. The CDR3 consists of 23 residues. Patients were excluded for autoimmune disease history or systemic immunosuppression. This clonotype originated in an adult with an advanced solid tumor such as melanoma, head and neck, liver or kidney cancer. The starting material was CD4+ or CD8+ T cells sorted from blood, obtained in a trial of the OX40 agonist ivuxolimab. The rearrangement joins TRBV30 to TRBJ2-3, with 12 bases identical to TRBD2. The CDR3 DNA sequence: TGTGCCTGGAGTTATGGGGCGAGGGGGCGAGGGAAGACTAGCGGGAGTGGGGCAGATACGCAGTATTTT. It is translated as CAWSYGARGRGKTSGSGADTQYF.